This is a list of T cell receptor beta chains from one sample in a study of graft-versus-host responses after intestinal transplantation. The assay was immunoSEQ multiplex PCR, and TCRdb's table has in-frame clones only and misses some. This table has over 60,000 clones, just under 95% appearing once. Sequencing was performed on bone marrow, taken roughly 110 weeks after intestinal transplantation. The receptors shown here come from a human patient who received an intestinal transplant, so some T cells may come from the graft donor. CDR3s include the opening cysteine and the closing phenylalanine or tryptophan. Fields, in order: CDR3 protein, CDR3 DNA, D gene, clone size, V gene, J gene. The D gene is left open where the match is weak. Expanded clones are given a class, and other clones once, few, many or no size at all.

CDR3 protein: CASSPIQHYGYTF; CDR3 DNA: TGTGCCAGCAGCCCTATACAACATTATGGCTACACCTTC; D gene: .; clone size: .; V gene: TRBV6-5; J gene: TRBJ1-2
CDR3 protein: CASSQGVRDGETQYF; CDR3 DNA: TGTGCCAGCAGCCAAGGGGTCAGGGACGGGGAGACCCAGTACTTC; D gene: .; clone size: .; V gene: TRBV14; J gene: TRBJ2-5
CDR3 protein: CASSLAGEKRGFF; CDR3 DNA: TGTGCCAGCAGCCTAGCGGGAGAGAAGCGCGGGTTCTTC; D gene: TRBD2; clone size: .; V gene: TRBV7-9; J gene: TRBJ2-1
CDR3 protein: CAWSASGGAGAPPDTQYF; CDR3 DNA: TGTGCCTGGAGTGCCTCGGGTGGAGCGGGAGCCCCCCCAGATACGCAGTATTTT; D gene: TRBD2; clone size: .; V gene: TRBV30; J gene: TRBJ2-3
CDR3 protein: CASSYVRTKLSYEQYF; CDR3 DNA: TGTGCCAGCAGTTACGTCAGAACAAAGCTCTCCTACGAGCAGTACTTC; D gene: .; clone size: .; V gene: TRBV6-5; J gene: TRBJ2-7
CDR3 protein: CASSYDRVNEQYF; CDR3 DNA: TGTGCCAGTAGTTATGACAGGGTTAACGAGCAGTACTTC; D gene: TRBD1; clone size: .; V gene: TRBV19; J gene: TRBJ2-7
CDR3 protein: CASSLEAGSYNEQFF; CDR3 DNA: TGTGCCAGCAGCTTGGAAGCCGGCTCCTACAATGAGCAGTTCTTC; D gene: .; clone size: .; V gene: TRBV5-4; J gene: TRBJ2-1
CDR3 protein: CATSRDHVLADTDTQYF; CDR3 DNA: TGTGCCACCAGCAGAGATCATGTACTAGCGGATACAGATACGCAGTATTTT; D gene: TRBD2; clone size: .; V gene: TRBV15; J gene: TRBJ2-3
CDR3 protein: CASSDEANTEAFF; CDR3 DNA: TGTGCCAGCAGTGACGAGGCGAACACTGAAGCTTTCTTT; D gene: .; clone size: .; V gene: TRBV6-6; J gene: TRBJ1-1
CDR3 protein: CASSARTGIDTEAFF; CDR3 DNA: TGTGCCAGCAGCGCCCGGACAGGGATAGACACTGAAGCTTTCTTT; D gene: TRBD1; clone size: .; V gene: TRBV9; J gene: TRBJ1-1
CDR3 protein: CASGGLSYEQYF; CDR3 DNA: TGTGCCAGCGGGGGTCTATCCTACGAGCAGTACTTC; D gene: TRBD2; clone size: .; V gene: TRBV15; J gene: TRBJ2-7
CDR3 protein: CASSFFGRGNEKLFF; CDR3 DNA: TGTGCCAGCAGTTTTTTCGGACGCGGGAATGAAAAACTGTTTTTT; D gene: .; clone size: once; V gene: TRBV27; J gene: TRBJ1-4
CDR3 protein: CSVFTTAPSTDTQYF; CDR3 DNA: TGCAGCGTTTTTACTACCGCTCCTAGCACAGATACGCAGTATTTT; D gene: .; clone size: .; V gene: TRBV29-1; J gene: TRBJ2-3
CDR3 protein: CSVVDLRKKLFF; CDR3 DNA: TGCAGCGTTGTGGACCTTAGGAAAAAACTGTTTTTT; D gene: .; clone size: .; V gene: TRBV29-1; J gene: TRBJ1-4
CDR3 protein: CASSEATTGSYNEQFF; CDR3 DNA: TGTGCCAGCAGTGAAGCGACGACAGGATCGTACAATGAGCAGTTCTTC; D gene: .; clone size: many; V gene: TRBV6-1; J gene: TRBJ2-1
CDR3 protein: CASSRGLEQYF; CDR3 DNA: TGTGCCAGCAGTCGCGGGCTAGAGCAGTATTTT; D gene: .; clone size: .; V gene: TRBV27; J gene: TRBJ2-3
CDR3 protein: CASRPRTGGVPCTMNTEAFF; CDR3 DNA: TGTGCAAGTCGCCCCAGGACAGGGGGAGTACCCTGTACCATGAACACTGAAGCTTTCTTT; D gene: .; clone size: .; V gene: TRBV12-2; J gene: TRBJ1-1